This T cell receptor beta chain emerged from a study of control samples from healthy donors and cancer patients. Germline V CDR1 and CDR2: MNHEY, SVGEGT. With 6 bases removed from V and 2 bases from J, the gap between germline ends came to 19 bases. The length of the CDR3 is 16 residues. The assay was immunoSEQ multiplex PCR, and TCRdb's table has in-frame clones only and misses some. The sample records 120,000 to 150,000 clones, about nine tenths being singletons. Sample: blood. The clonotype was recovered from a young man in good health. The chain recombines TRBV6-2 or TRBV6-3 with TRBJ2-5, with a weak D call TRBD2 (6 bases). The CDR3 DNA reads as TGTGCCAGCAGCAGGAGGGCAGCCCGTTTTCAAGAGACCCAGTACTTC. Its protein is CASSRRAARFQETQYF.